The source of this T cell receptor beta chain is a study of OX40 agonist ivuxolimab in advanced cancers. The study's findings and limits: Circulating CD4+ and CD8+ T cells showed clonal expansion by week 6 at 0.1 to 3.0 mg/kg.

The V gene end was trimmed by 3 bases and the J gene end by 5 bases; junction bases not matched to a gene: 8. The germline V gene has CDR1 MNHEY and CDR2 SMNVEV (reference sequence). The CDR3 is 16 amino acids. The table came from immunoSEQ multiplex PCR; TCRdb's copy has only in-frame clones and leaves some out. The table shows roughly 60,000 clones, with roughly 80% occurring only once. As for this clone: Its target is not known.

The source was CD4+ or CD8+ T cells sorted from blood, collected in a trial of the OX40 agonist ivuxolimab. J is TRBJ2-2 and V is TRBV27; 8 bases agree with TRBD2. The receptor was isolated from an adult with an advanced solid tumor such as melanoma, head and neck, liver or kidney cancer. CDR3 sequence reads: CASSFGGGWATGELFF. The CDR3 region has the DNA TGTGCCAGCAGTTTTGGCGGGGGGTGGGCTACCGGGGAGCTGTTTTTT.